The next 24 T cell receptor beta chains were all read from a single sample in a study of cytomegalovirus exposure and HLA in healthy donors. The protocol was immunoSEQ multiplex PCR, while the TCRdb copy is restricted to in-frame clones and leaves out a portion. The top ten clones hold approximately 1.4% of a sample with about 110,000 clones, 85% to 90% of them seen once. The specimen was PBMCs. These receptors all come from a woman in her 30s in good health and CMV-seropositive.

This chain joins TRBV10-3 and TRBJ1-1; 8 bases fit TRBD1. The junction had 9 bases not matched to a gene; V was cut back by 10 bases and J by 8 bases. Germline V CDR1 and CDR2: ENHRY, SYGVKD. This CDR3 spans 12 amino acids. This CDR3 reads CATQGGTGEAFF. The CDR3 coding sequence is TGTGCCACGCAAGGAGGGACAGGAGAAGCTTTCTTT.

CDR3 in DNA: TGTGCCTGGAGGCGACTAGCTCCCCATGAGCAGTTCTTC. Translating gives CAWRRLAPHEQFF. The chain joins TRBV30 to TRBJ2-1, with 7 positions matching TRBD2. From germline, CDR1 is GTSNPN and CDR2 SVGIG (reference sequence). V lost 3 bases, J lost 8 bases, and 7 bases stayed unmatched. The CDR3 runs to 13 residues.

The chain couples TRBV19 to TRBJ1-1; maybe TRBD1 (5 bases). V was trimmed by 1 base and J by 7 bases, leaving 10 bases between them. The CDR3 loop spans 13 amino acids. Germline V lookup: CDR1 LNHDA, CDR2 SQIVND (reference sequence). Written as DNA, the CDR3 is TGTGCCAGTAGTATAGGGGGCTCGGGTGAAGCTTTCTTT. Amino acids: CASSIGGSGEAFF.

The gene calls are TRBV7-8 and TRBJ2-5; 8 nucleotides match TRBD2. The germline CDR1 and CDR2 sequences are SGHVS and FQNEAQ. The CDR3 is made up of 16 amino acids. V was clipped by 0 bases and J by 2 bases; unmatched bases: 5. CDR3 in DNA: TGTGCCAGCAGCTTAGCTATTAGCGGGGTACAAGAGACCCAGTACTTC. It specifies CASSLAISGVQETQYF.

This clone has just a few counts. The chain couples TRBV6-6 to TRBJ2-7; TRBD2 might be the D (5 bases). Trimming took off 4 bases at V and 6 bases at J, with 19 bases between the two ends. The CDR3 runs 15 residues. CDR1 MNHNY and CDR2 SVGAGI come from the germline V gene (reference sequence). CDR3 DNA: TGTGCCAGCAGTTCCCTAGCCCTTCAGGTAGGCGAGCAGTACTTC. As protein: CASSSLALQVGEQYF.

The rearrangement joins TRBV5-1 to TRBJ2-1, with D perhaps TRBD2 (6 bases). Between the trimmed V and J ends, which lost 3 bases and 7 bases, there was a span of 20 bases. The CDR3 length is 16 residues. Germline V gene lookup returns CDR1 SGHRS and CDR2 YFSETQ. CDR3 in amino acids: CASSSSGGNVRNEQFF. The CDR3 nucleotides read TGCGCCAGCAGCTCCAGTGGCGGGAACGTAAGGAATGAGCAGTTCTTC.

V usage is TRBV7-2 and J usage is TRBJ1-2; D not resolved. V shed 4 bases and J shed 4 bases, with 7 bases lying between them. Germline V gene sequence: CDR1 SGHTA, CDR2 FQGNSA. The CDR3 consists of 12 residues. DNA of the CDR3: TGTGCCAGCAGCTCACACAGCTATGGCTACACCTTC. Protein sequence: CASSSHSYGYTF.

The chain carries TRBV12-5 and TRBJ1-1; D may be TRBD1 (6 bases). Germline V gene sequence: CDR1 LGHNT, CDR2 FRNRAP. V was trimmed by 5 bases and J by 0 bases, leaving 16 bases between them. The CDR3 has 16 amino acids. The CDR3 bases are TGTGCTAGTGGTCTTTCCTCTGGGGGCCTGAACACTGAAGCTTTCTTT. It specifies CASGLSSGGLNTEAFF. The complete variable domain, with remaining parts taken from reference TRBV12-5 and TRBJ1-1, reads DARVTQTPRHKVTEMGQEVTMRCQPILGHNTVFWYRQTMMQGLELLAYFRNRAPLDDSGMPKDRFSAEMPDATLATLKIQPSEPRDSAVYFCASGLSSGGLNTEAFFGQGTRLTVV.

V and J are TRBV27 and TRBJ1-4, with 8 bases identical to TRBD1. V lost 5 bases and J lost 3; bases outside the gene matches: 5. The CDR3 contains 15 residues. Germline CDR1 is MNHEY and CDR2 is SMNVEV (reference sequence). The CDR3 DNA follows: TGTGCCAGCAGTAGAATACAGGGGGCTAATGAAAAACTGTTTTTT. Encoded protein: CASSRIQGANEKLFF.

The genes are TRBV6-6 and TRBJ1-2; a possible D gene is TRBD1 (6 bases). Between the trimmed V and J ends, which lost 10 bases and 4 bases, there was a span of 10 bases. This CDR3 region has 11 residues. Germline-derived CDR1 and CDR2 are MNHNY and SVGAGI (reference sequence). The CDR3 sequence is CATRGVYGYTF. The DNA for the CDR3 is TGTGCCACCAGGGGCGTCTATGGCTACACCTTC.

The CDR3 spells CASSKAFAGGGDEQFF. In DNA, the CDR3 is TGTGCCAGCAGCAAAGCTTTCGCGGGAGGAGGGGATGAGCAGTTCTTC. The chain employs TRBV21-1 and TRBJ2-1; the table names TRBD2, a call not compared with the DNA. TRBV21-1 is labeled a pseudogene. This CDR3 region has 16 residues.

The rearrangement links TRBV2 to TRBJ2-1; D uncertain. The CDR3 has 12 residues. With 9 bases removed from V and 2 bases from J, the gap between germline ends came to 8 bases. The germline V gene has CDR1 SNHLY and CDR2 FYNNEI. The CDR3 reads CASLETYNEQFF. CDR3 in DNA: TGTGCCAGTCTAGAAACCTACAATGAGCAGTTCTTC. Drawing the rest from reference TRBV2 and TRBJ2-1, the complete variable domain is EPEVTQTPSHQVTQMGQEVILRCVPISNHLYFYWYRQILGQKVEFLVSFYNNEISEKSEIFDDQFSVERPDGSNFTLKIRSTKLEDSAMYFCASLETYNEQFFGPGTRLTVL.

This sequence joins TRBV7-6 and TRBJ2-5, with 8 bases matching TRBD2. The CDR3 length is 13 residues. V dropped 4 bases and J dropped 5; count of bases not matched to a gene: 3. The germline V gene has CDR1 SGHVS and CDR2 FNYEAQ. CDR3 residues: CASSSGTRETQYF. For the CDR3, the DNA is TGTGCCAGCAGCTCTGGGACTAGGGAGACCCAGTACTTC.

This rearrangement joins TRBV6-1 to TRBJ2-2; TRBD1 is a possible D gene (6 bases). The CDR3 spans 14 residues. V was shortened by 4 bases and J by 4 bases, with 10 bases between the two germline ends. Germline assignment: CDR1 MNHNS and CDR2 SASEGT. CDR3 bases: TGTGCCAGCAGTGCCGGGACATCCACCGGGGAGCTGTTTTTT. Its protein product is CASSAGTSTGELFF.

This clone was found a few times. V is TRBV2 and J is TRBJ1-3, with D perhaps matching TRBD1 (6 bases). Trimming shortened V by 4 bases and J by 4 bases, and 14 bases separated the two germline ends. CDR3 size: 15 residues. CDR1 is SNHLY and CDR2 is FYNNEI in the germline V gene. The CDR3 DNA reads as TGTGCCAGCAGTGCTGGGCGGGGGCGCGGAAACACCATATATTTT. Protein sequence: CASSAGRGRGNTIYF.

The rearrangement joins TRBV5-3 to TRBJ2-7, with 11 bases matching TRBD2. TRBV5-3 is given ORF status, its function remaining uncertain. The length of the CDR3 is 15 residues. The trim removed 4 bases at V and 3 bases at J, leaving 6 bases unmatched. The CDR3 DNA reads as TGTGCCAGAAGCCCCGGGACTAGCGGATACTACGAGCAGTACTTC. Translated, it gives CARSPGTSGYYEQYF.

Comment on this clone: Other DNA sequences from this sample encode an identical CDR3 as well. This chain joins TRBV5-6 and TRBJ2-5; the match to TRBD1 covers 9 bases. V shed 2 bases and J 4 bases; nucleotides not matched to a gene: 3. The CDR3 has 14 residues. Per germline, CDR1 SGHDT and CDR2 YYEEEE. CDR3 region: CASSLGTGLETQYF. CDR3 bases: TGTGCCAGCAGCTTAGGGACAGGGCTAGAGACCCAGTACTTC.

This chain uses TRBV5-1 with TRBJ1-5; maybe TRBD1 (5 bases). Germline CDR1 SGHRS, CDR2 YFSETQ. V lost 2 bases and J 3 bases, leaving 12 bases between the germline ends. The CDR3 runs 15 residues. CDR3 region: CASSFGAGTNQPQHF. The CDR3 DNA is TGCGCCAGCAGCTTCGGGGCGGGAACCAATCAGCCCCAGCATTTT. Full variable domain (rest looked up from reference TRBV5-1 and TRBJ1-5): KAGVTQTPRYLIKTRGQQVTLSCSPISGHRSVSWYQQTPGQGLQFLFEYFSETQRNKGNFPGRFSGRQFSNSRSEMNVSTLELGDSALYLCASSFGAGTNQPQHFGDGTRLSIL.

This chain uses TRBV30 with TRBJ2-6; D perhaps matches TRBD2 (6 bases). V was shortened by 0 bases and J by 4 bases, with 10 bases between the two germline ends. This CDR3 is built from 15 residues. CDR1 and CDR2 (germline): GTSNPN, SVGIG (reference sequence). This CDR3 reads CAWSVGGTGANVLTF. The CDR3 DNA reads TGTGCCTGGAGTGTCGGGGGTACAGGGGCCAACGTCCTGACTTTC.

The genes are TRBV7-8 and TRBJ2-3, with D hard to call. The V gene lost 1 base and the J gene lost 4 bases, with 9 bases spanning the gap. Germline loops: CDR1 SGHVS, CDR2 FQNEAQ. The CDR3 spans 14 residues. The CDR3 region has the DNA TGTGCCAGCAGCTTAGTGGCGGTGGCAGATACGCAGTATTTT. Amino acids: CASSLVAVADTQYF.

V is TRBV5-1 and J is TRBJ2-3; D not certain. The V gene lost 2 bases and the J gene lost 1 base, with 8 bases spanning the gap. Germline V gene data show CDR1 as SGHRS and CDR2 as YFSETQ. CDR3 length equals 14 residues. The CDR3 loop is CASSLDGRTDTQYF. CDR3 nucleotide sequence: TGCGCCAGCAGCTTAGATGGCCGCACAGATACGCAGTATTTT.

The genes are TRBV9 and TRBJ2-3; possible D gene TRBD2, 5 bases. Germline values: CDR1 SGDLS, CDR2 YYNGEE. The V end was cut by 4 bases, the J end by 2 bases, with 11 bases between. This CDR3 is 14 amino acids long. The CDR3 protein is CASSPGAATDTQYF. The CDR3 nucleotides read TGTGCCAGCAGCCCCGGAGCGGCCACAGATACGCAGTATTTT.

This chain joins TRBV6-1 and TRBJ2-1; D gene ambiguous. V lost 0 bases to trimming and J lost 7 bases, with 22 bases between them. From germline, CDR1 is MNHNS and CDR2 SASEGT. The CDR3 runs 18 residues. The chain's CDR3 is CASSEALLGNFKSNEQFF. The CDR3 nucleotides are TGTGCCAGCAGTGAAGCGCTTCTGGGCAATTTTAAGTCGAATGAGCAGTTCTTC.

The V call is TRBV6-5, the J call TRBJ1-4; unclear D gene. In germline, CDR1 is MNHEY, CDR2 SVGAGI. This CDR3 has 13 residues. Trimming shortened V by 6 bases and J by 2 bases, and 7 bases separated the two germline ends. The CDR3 DNA follows: TGTGCCAGCAGCCCCGGGACTAATGAAAAACTGTTTTTT. It specifies CASSPGTNEKLFF.